Shown below are 32 T cell receptor beta chains from a single sample sequenced in a study of cytomegalovirus exposure and HLA in healthy donors. The primer mix had 60 Vbeta and 13 Jbeta primers. Repertoires were generated with immunoSEQ multiplex PCR, while TCRdb's copy carries only in-frame clones and drops some. The table records some 170,000 clones, just under 80% of them present only once. Sequenced material: PBMCs. These receptors were collected from a young man in good health and CMV-seropositive.

The rearrangement links TRBV5-1 to TRBJ2-5; 8 positions agree with TRBD1. The trim removed 0 bases at V and 5 bases at J, leaving 12 bases unmatched. Germline V CDR1 and CDR2: SGHRS, YFSETQ. The CDR3 sequence is 17 residues long. Here the CDR3 reads CASSLVPGQGGVETQYF. CDR3 bases: TGCGCCAGCAGCTTGGTGCCCGGACAGGGTGGGGTGGAGACCCAGTACTTC.

This clone was counted only a few times. The chain carries TRBV30 and TRBJ2-7, with TRBD1 identical over 9 bases. With V trimmed by 0 bases and J by 2 bases, 2 bases remained unmatched. This CDR3 is 14 amino acids long. The germline V gene has CDR1 GTSNPN and CDR2 SVGIG (reference sequence). CDR3 nucleotides: TGTGCCTGGAGTGTACAGGGGGCCCCCTACGAGCAGTACTTC. Residues: CAWSVQGAPYEQYF.

V usage is TRBV11-2 and J usage is TRBJ1-1; 9 nucleotides line up with TRBD1. Losses at the gene ends were 2 bases for V and 5 bases for J; bases not matched to a gene: 12. This CDR3 is built from 17 residues. Germline V CDR1 and CDR2: SGHAT, FQNNGV. Written as DNA, the CDR3 is TGTGCCAGCAGCTTAACCGTACAGGGGGCGCGGGGGACTGAAGCTTTCTTT. Translation gives CASSLTVQGARGTEAFF.

V and J are TRBV6-5 and TRBJ2-1; 12 bases agree with TRBD1. The germline gives CDR1 MNHEY, CDR2 SVGAGI. With 6 bases clipped from V and 6 bases from J, the junction kept 6 bases outside the gene matches. This CDR3 has 15 residues. The CDR3 region is CASSSGTGGLNEQFF. The CDR3 DNA reads TGTGCCAGCAGCTCCGGGACAGGGGGCCTCAATGAGCAGTTCTTC.

V is TRBV9 and J is TRBJ1-1; 8 bases match TRBD1. V was pared by 0 bases and J by 10 bases, with 2 bases of the junction left unmatched. CDR3 length: 12 amino acids. Germline loops: CDR1 SGDLS, CDR2 YYNGEE. The CDR3 loop is CASSVGTGGAFF. CDR3 nucleotides: TGTGCCAGCAGCGTAGGAACAGGGGGAGCTTTCTTT. The full variable domain, rest sourced from reference TRBV9 and TRBJ1-1, is DSGVTQTPKHLITATGQRVTLRCSPRSGDLSVYWYQQSLDQGLQFLIQYYNGEERAKGNILERFSAQQFPDLHSELNLSSLELGDSALYFCASSVGTGGAFFGQGTRLTVV.

The rearrangement links TRBV5-1 to TRBJ1-2; D remains ambiguous. Trimming removed 1 base at V and 0 bases at J, with 10 bases between. Germline V gene lookup returns CDR1 SGHRS and CDR2 YFSETQ. CDR3 length: 15 amino acids. CDR3 sequence reads: CASSLSAHSNYGYTF. CDR3 coding DNA: TGCGCCAGCAGCTTGTCTGCCCACTCTAACTATGGCTACACCTTC.

This clone has a handful of counts. The DNA of the CDR3 is TGTGCCAGCAGTTTGTTAGCGGGAGGGAGAAATGAGCAGTTCTTC. Amino acids: CASSLLAGGRNEQFF. This chain links TRBV28 with TRBJ2-1; 11 bases map to TRBD2. The CDR3 is 15 amino acids. Trimming removed 3 bases from V and 7 bases from J; junction bases left unmatched: 5. Germline loops: CDR1 MDHEN, CDR2 SYDVKM.

This clone appeared once. The chain carries TRBV11-3 and TRBJ2-7; 14 positions agree with TRBD2. CDR1 SGHNT and CDR2 YENEEA come from the germline V gene. Unmatched junction bases numbered 12, after V lost 5 bases and J lost 3 bases. CDR3 length equals 18 residues. The CDR3 is CASSHRWTSGRLLYEQYF. The CDR3 DNA reads TGTGCCAGCAGCCACCGCTGGACTAGCGGGAGGCTTCTCTACGAGCAGTACTTC.

The V call is TRBV7-8, the J call TRBJ1-2; D gene unclear. The CDR3 sequence is 19 residues long. Per the germline V gene, CDR1 is SGHVS and CDR2 is FQNEAQ. Trimming cost V 4 bases and J 7 bases, with 31 bases left between them. CDR3 loop: CASSSPSQDPTRLAGGYTF. The CDR3 DNA reads TGTGCCAGCAGCTCCCCCTCTCAAGATCCTACGCGCTTGGCAGGTGGCTACACCTTC.

This clone was seen more than once but under ten times. This chain connects TRBV5-1 to TRBJ2-1; 8 nucleotides line up with TRBD2. The CDR3 is 17 residues long. Germline CDR1 reads SGHRS; CDR2 reads YFSETQ. V lost 4 bases, J lost 8 bases, and 17 bases stayed unmatched. The CDR3 loop is CASSTGTSGGFGYEQFF. CDR3 DNA sequence: TGCGCCAGCAGCACCGGGACTAGTGGGGGCTTCGGATATGAGCAGTTCTTC.

This chain links TRBV10-3 with TRBJ2-7; TRBD1 matches at 7 bases. The CDR3 sequence is 14 residues long. Trimming removed 6 bases from V and 1 base from J; junction bases left unmatched: 6. Germline V gene lookup returns CDR1 ENHRY and CDR2 SYGVKD. CDR3 region: CAIRATGISYEQYF. CDR3 nucleotides: TGTGCCATCAGGGCGACAGGGATTTCCTACGAGCAGTACTTC.

In regard to this clone: Sequence at one end of the junction differs from germline and may be a read error. This sequence joins TRBV7-7 and TRBJ2-5, with 7 bases that match TRBD2. Germline loops: CDR1 SSHAT, CDR2 FNYEAQ (reference sequence). The CDR3 totals 15 residues. This chain's CDR3 is CASSTQAGLSETQYF. DNA of the CDR3: TGTGCTAGCAGTACACAAGCGGGGCTAAGCGAGACCCAGTACTTC.

The chain carries TRBV4-1 and TRBJ1-1, with 9 bases aligning to TRBD1. V dropped 3 bases and J dropped 7; count of bases not matched to a gene: 6. The CDR3 has 14 amino acids. Per the germline V gene, CDR1 is MGHRA and CDR2 is YSYEKL. The CDR3 loop reads CASSQLGQGHEAFF. As DNA, the CDR3 is TGCGCCAGCAGCCAGCTCGGACAGGGGCATGAAGCTTTCTTT.

The genes are TRBV18 and TRBJ2-7; tentatively, D is TRBD1 (5 bases). The CDR3 has 13 residues. The germline V gene encodes CDR1 KGHSH and CDR2 LQKENI. V was pared by 0 bases and J by 4 bases, with 7 bases between. CDR3 nucleotides: TGTGCCAGCTCACCACCGGCAGGGTACGAGCAGTACTTC. Protein: CASSPPAGYEQYF.

V is TRBV18 and J is TRBJ2-5; TRBD2 agrees at 7 bases. CDR1 is KGHSH and CDR2 is LQKENI in the germline V gene. Losses at the gene ends were 5 bases for V and 2 bases for J; bases not matched to a gene: 11. The CDR3 runs 16 residues. CDR3 sequence (DNA): TGTGCCAGCTCAGTTTCGTGGGGGGGGTCTCAAGAGACCCAGTACTTC. Encoded protein: CASSVSWGGSQETQYF.

The chain uses TRBV4-3 and TRBJ2-5, with TRBD2 matching 8 bases. Trimming at V came to 0 bases and at J to 3 bases, leaving 9 bases not matched to a gene. CDR3 length: 17 amino acids. CDR1 and CDR2 (germline): LGHNA, YSLEER. CDR3 protein: CASSQDRVLAVEETQYF. CDR3 bases: TGCGCCAGCAGCCAAGACCGCGTACTAGCGGTAGAAGAGACCCAGTACTTC.

This clone has a handful of counts. The V call is TRBV6-4, the J call TRBJ2-1, with D possibly being TRBD2 (6 bases). The CDR3 covers 15 residues. From germline, CDR1 is MRHNA and CDR2 SNTAGT. The V gene lost 6 bases and the J gene lost 5 bases, with 17 bases spanning the gap. CDR3 coding DNA: TGTGCCAGCAGCTTGACTAGTGGGAGTAACAATGAGCAGTTCTTC. Its protein product is CASSLTSGSNNEQFF.

This clone was picked up a small number of times. The chain links TRBV6-5 to TRBJ1-3; no firm D call. From germline, CDR1 is MNHEY and CDR2 SVGAGI. V was trimmed by 0 bases and J by 11 bases, leaving 20 bases between them. This CDR3 has 16 amino acids. CDR3 sequence reads: CASSYSNRGYSSAIYF. CDR3 DNA sequence: TGTGCCAGCAGTTACTCGAATCGGGGTTATTCGTCCGCCATATATTTT.

As regards this clone: The conserved phenylalanine or tryptophan normally closing the CDR3 is absent here, so this likely arose from a read error. This chain uses TRBV11-2 with TRBJ1-6, with 7 bases lining up with TRBD1. The germline gives CDR1 SGHAT, CDR2 FQNNGV. The CDR3 is 15 residues long. Trimming cost V 0 bases and J 7 bases; bases outside gene matches: 3. CDR3 region: CASSLENRGNSPLHL. Written as DNA, the CDR3 is TGTGCCAGCAGCTTAGAAAACAGGGGAAATTCACCCCTCCACCTT.

This sequence joins TRBV6-1 and TRBJ2-3, with TRBD2 matching 8 bases. In germline, CDR1 is MNHNS, CDR2 SASEGT. This CDR3 has 17 amino acids. V was pared by 0 bases and J by 8 bases, with 13 bases of the junction left unmatched. CDR3 sequence reads: CASSEANSGALPGTQYF. CDR3 DNA: TGTGCCAGCAGTGAAGCTAATAGCGGGGCCTTACCGGGTACGCAGTATTTT.

The J gene is TRBJ1-2, the V gene TRBV30, with a weak D call TRBD1 (5 bases). Trimming cost V 1 base and J 6 bases, with 12 bases left between them. This CDR3 is built from 13 residues. Germline CDR1 and CDR2: GTSNPN and SVGIG (reference sequence). The DNA of the CDR3 is TGTGCCTGGAGTGGATGGGGCTCGGATGGCTACACCTTC. Protein: CAWSGWGSDGYTF.

This clone was found once. The chain is built from TRBV2 and TRBJ1-1; D gene unclear. V was cut by 1 base and J by 4 bases, with 7 bases left in between. CDR1 is SNHLY and CDR2 is FYNNEI in the germline V gene. This CDR3 comprises 13 residues. The CDR3 nucleotides are TGTGCCAGCAGTGAAGGAGGGCTCACTGAAGCTTTCTTT. Translation: CASSEGGLTEAFF. Using reference TRBV2 and TRBJ1-1 for the parts outside the CDR3, the full variable domain is EPEVTQTPSHQVTQMGQEVILRCVPISNHLYFYWYRQILGQKVEFLVSFYNNEISEKSEIFDDQFSVERPDGSNFTLKIRSTKLEDSAMYFCASSEGGLTEAFFGQGTRLTVV.

This chain uses TRBV7-9 with TRBJ2-3; D gene ambiguous. Germline assignment: CDR1 SEHNR and CDR2 FQNEAQ (reference sequence). The CDR3 totals 11 residues. Trimming took 7 bases from V and 3 from J, leaving 5 bases between them. CDR3 coding DNA: TGTGCCAGCACCCGGACAGATACGCAGTATTTT. This codes for CASTRTDTQYF.

The rearrangement uses TRBV5-1 and TRBJ2-2; D perhaps matches TRBD1 (5 bases). The germline V and J ends were trimmed by 4 bases and 2 bases, with 6 bases remaining between them. The CDR3 runs 13 residues. Germline-derived CDR1 and CDR2 are SGHRS and YFSETQ. For the CDR3, the DNA is TGCGCCAGCAGCAGGGGTAACACCGGGGAGCTGTTTTTT. Encoded protein: CASSRGNTGELFF.

The genes are TRBV5-1 and TRBJ1-1; possible D gene TRBD1, 6 bases. The germline V gene encodes CDR1 SGHRS and CDR2 YFSETQ. CDR3 length: 14 residues. V gave up 0 bases and J gave up 5 bases, with 11 bases separating them. The CDR3 coding sequence is TGCGCCAGCAGCTTGGAGGGGGTTCGGACTGAAGCTTTCTTT. This encodes CASSLEGVRTEAFF.

V is TRBV19 and J is TRBJ1-5; tentative D call: TRBD1 (6 bases). The germline V gene encodes CDR1 LNHDA and CDR2 SQIVND (reference sequence). Trimming cost V 8 bases and J 7 bases, with 21 bases left between them. This CDR3 spans 15 amino acids. Here the CDR3 DNA reads TGTGCCAGTTCATACCCAGGGGCGATTCTCCAGCCCCAGCATTTT. This translates into CASSYPGAILQPQHF.

CDR3 loop: CASSLAGGAYNEQFF. The CDR3, as DNA: TGTGCCAGTAGTCTAGCGGGAGGGGCCTACAATGAGCAGTTCTTC. The chain is built from TRBV19 and TRBJ2-1; 12 bases fit TRBD2. CDR1 and CDR2 from the germline V gene are LNHDA and SQIVND (reference sequence). CDR3 size: 15 residues. V lost 5 bases and J lost 2; bases outside the gene matches: 1. Full variable domain (remainder filled in from reference TRBV19 and TRBJ2-1): DGGITQSPKYLFRKEGQNVTLSCEQNLNHDAMYWYRQDPGQGLRLIYYSQIVNDFQKGDIAEGYSVSREKKESFPLTVTSAQKNPTAFYLCASSLAGGAYNEQFFGPGTRLTVL.

Notes on this clone: One end of the junction does not line up with germline, which may come from a read error. This chain links TRBV11-2 with TRBJ1-4; D gene unclear. The length of the CDR3 is 15 residues. Germline CDR1 SGHAT, CDR2 FQNNGV. The DNA for the CDR3 is TGTACCAGCAGCTTAGGAATGGGCTGGAATGAAAAACTGTTTTTT. Its protein product is CTSSLGMGWNEKLFF.

CDR3: CASSATGLNQPQHF. CDR3 sequence (DNA): TGTGCCAGCAGCGCGACAGGATTGAATCAGCCCCAGCATTTT. The chain links TRBV7-9 to TRBJ1-5; the D gene is possibly TRBD1 (6 bases). This CDR3 has 14 residues. Deletions cut 5 bases from V and 4 bases from J, with 12 bases between. Germline CDR1 is SEHNR and CDR2 is FQNEAQ (reference sequence).

The chain is built from TRBV6-5 and TRBJ1-5, with a tentative D call TRBD1 (5 bases). Germline loops: CDR1 MNHEY, CDR2 SVGAGI. The CDR3 has 13 amino acids. V lost 8 bases to trimming and J lost 3 bases, with 11 bases between them. CDR3 sequence (DNA): TGTGCCAGCGGGCGACAGAACAATCAGCCCCAGCATTTT. Its protein is CASGRQNNQPQHF.

The chain carries TRBV7-6 and TRBJ2-2; TRBD2 agrees at 9 bases. The V gene end was trimmed by 6 bases and the J gene end by 7 bases; junction bases not matched to a gene: 12. Germline CDR1 reads SGHVS; CDR2 reads FNYEAQ. CDR3 length: 16 residues. CDR3 nucleotide sequence: TGTGCCAGCAGTCTTAGAAGGCGGGAGGGCCTCGGGGAGCTGTTTTTT. Residues: CASSLRRREGLGELFF.

This clone was observed a few times. This chain's CDR3 is CASSLDRALSTEQFF. The DNA of the CDR3 is TGTGCCAGCAGTCTCGACAGGGCCTTATCTACTGAGCAGTTCTTC. The chain uses TRBV25-1 and TRBJ2-1, with TRBD1 matching 7 bases. J gave up 9 bases and V 5 bases, and 13 bases lay outside the gene matches. The germline gives CDR1 MGHDK, CDR2 SYGVNS. The CDR3 sequence is 15 residues long.